This T cell receptor beta chain was recovered during a study of blood T cell repertoires in COVID-19 (dated by TCRdb to about 2020). Background on the whole study: The collaborator samples originated in the United States, Italy and Spain and spanned the acute and convalescent phases of COVID-19. The prospective study material was composed of cDNA or gDNA derived from T cells, B-cell-depleted T cells, or PBMCs. Samples were obtained from the ongoing ImmuneRACE study (first 160 participants) and from approximately 1,200 subjects provided by 6 global collaborators. Where HLA class I and class II types were available, the types were taken from metadata supplied by the sample provider, not from assay-based typing. The dataset comprised deeply sampled blood TCRbeta repertoires from subjects exposed to, actively infected with, or recovered from COVID-19. The sample metadata nearly always contained a de-identified subject ID, COVID-19 status, age in years and sex. The repertoires were released in a freely available public database intended as a resource for research on the immune response to SARS-CoV-2.

Whole blood was collected in K2EDTA tubes by collaborating institutions according to the institutions' own protocols. For TCRbeta analysis, collaborators shipped samples as frozen whole blood, isolated PBMCs, or DNA extracted from either of those sample types. The CDR3 has 15 amino acids, counting the end cysteine and phenylalanine. Just the 45-base CDR3 DNA is kept, in frame starting at base 1. Here V drops 1 base and J drops 4 bases, and the junction holds 4 bases not matched to any gene. CDR1 and CDR2, per the germline V gene, are SGHRS and YFSETQ. General conclusions and limits of the study: The amount of clinical and demographic metadata varied by source and participant and was provided uncurated.

TCRbeta CDR3 regions were amplified from genomic DNA using the immunoSEQ Assay, a bias-controlled multiplex PCR. The paper's data handling went like this. Within the assay, amplification of reference gene primers was used to estimate how many nucleated cells each sample contained. To quantify the absolute abundance of each unique TCRbeta CDR3 rearrangement, sequence reads were collapsed and filtered. For each sample, productive Simpson clonality was calculated by taking the square root of Simpson's diversity index across productive rearrangements. In TCRdb, the immuneACCESS table is reduced to in-frame sequences with V and J assigned. These tables do not hold every clone; where another copy was compared, an unresolved V gene accounts for under half, and the others remain unexplained. The V and J calls and clone size were taken over from that table, and D and trimming were inferred from the DNA. The sample profile shows 250,000 to 350,000 clones; over 80% of them were found once. Around 3.7% of the sample lies in the top ten.

As for this clone: No cognate antigen has been identified for it. Per-base qualities were not stored, and no clone one base away is much larger.

Sample: peripheral blood. The chain joins TRBV5-1 to TRBJ2-5; TRBD2 agrees with 10 junctional bases. This receptor was identified in a woman in her forties or fifties with active or convalescent COVID-19. The DNA reads as follows: TGCGCCAGCAGCTTGCCGGGACTAGCGAGAGAGACCCAGTACTTC. This gives the protein CASSLPGLARETQYF. Joined to the reference TRBV5-1 and TRBJ2-5 proteins, this CDR3 gives the full variable domain: KAGVTQTPRYLIKTRGQQVTLSCSPISGHRSVSWYQQTPGQGLQFLFEYFSETQRNKGNFPGRFSGRQFSNSRSEMNVSTLELGDSALYLCASSLPGLARETQYFGPGTRLLVL.